The clone carrying this T cell receptor beta chain has a handful of counts. The antigen is unknown. The data were obtained in a study of shared clonotypes between healthy human individuals. Study results and limitations: Sampling used blood alone; tissue repertoires probably differ. Genetic and exposure-history diversity was limited by the few donors.

Healthy HIV-negative adults with no recent acute infections or vaccinations were recruited as donors. Libraries were prepared by immunoSEQ multiplex PCR; TCRdb keeps only in-frame clonotypes and omits some of them. Of 740,000 or so clones listed, roughly 73% are singletons. The source material was memory CD4+ T cells sorted from blood. Regarding subset: CD45RA-negative fraction. The receptor's source is a woman under 40 in good health.

The CDR3 here is CSVEDWTGRTDTQYF. In nucleotides, the CDR3 is TGCAGCGTTGAAGATTGGACAGGGCGCACAGATACGCAGTATTTT. This chain uses TRBV29-1 with TRBJ2-3, with TRBD1 matching 8 bases. The CDR3 is made up of 15 amino acids. Trimming cost V 0 bases and J 1 base; bases outside gene matches: 3. CDR1 is SQVTM and CDR2 is ANQGSEA in the germline V gene.